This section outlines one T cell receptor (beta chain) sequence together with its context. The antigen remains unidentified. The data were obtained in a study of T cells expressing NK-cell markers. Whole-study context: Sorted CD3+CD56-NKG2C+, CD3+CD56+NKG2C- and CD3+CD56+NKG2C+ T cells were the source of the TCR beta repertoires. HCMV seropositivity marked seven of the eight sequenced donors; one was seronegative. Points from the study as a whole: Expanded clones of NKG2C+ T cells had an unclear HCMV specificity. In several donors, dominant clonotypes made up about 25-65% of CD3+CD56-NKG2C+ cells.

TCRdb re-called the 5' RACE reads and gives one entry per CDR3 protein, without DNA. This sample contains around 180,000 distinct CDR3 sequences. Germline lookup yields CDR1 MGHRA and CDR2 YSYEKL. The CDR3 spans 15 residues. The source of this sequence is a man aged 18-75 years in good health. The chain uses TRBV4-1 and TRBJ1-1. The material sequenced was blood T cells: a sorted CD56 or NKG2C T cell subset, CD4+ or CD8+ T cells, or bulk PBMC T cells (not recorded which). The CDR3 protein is CASSQEVSVNTEAFF.